The TCR beta chain described here comes from a study of persistence of HIV-infected CD4 T cells. Study-wide background: Isolated cells were CMV- and HIV-1 Gag-responding CD4+ T cells. A median of approximately eight years of suppressive ART preceded sampling. Whole-study results and caveats: Antigen-responding cells were enriched for degenerate expanded CDR3beta sequences.

CDR3 length: 17 amino acids. The trim removed 6 bases at V and 1 base at J, leaving 8 bases unmatched. CDR1 and CDR2 (germline): LNHDA, SQIVND (reference sequence). Regarding this clone: Antigen specificity is unknown.

The libraries were made with immunoSEQ version 4 in survey mode. Only in-frame clones appear in the TCRdb table, and some are missing; sequencing was by immunoSEQ multiplex PCR. Among 25,000 to 35,000 clones, approximately 82% were seen once, and the ten largest hold about 4.5%. The stimulus was lysate of CMV-infected fibroblasts, roughly 10 ug/mL. CD40L-negative CD69-negative CD45RO-high memory CD4+ T cells were sorted as populations depleted of antigen-responding cells. Plasma HIV-1 RNA stayed below 50 copies/mL for at least 4 years. The TCR originated in an adult man with HIV who was CMV-seropositive. Sequencing used CD4+ T cells sorted from PBMCs after 18-hour stimulation, obtained from a patient who received antiretroviral therapy. The J gene is TRBJ2-6, the V gene TRBV19, with 8 bases fitting TRBD1. The CDR3 bases are TGTGCCAGTAGCCCGGACAGGGATCTGTCTGGGGCCAACGTCCTGACTTTC. Its translation is CASSPDRDLSGANVLTF.